Following are 21 T cell receptor beta chains from one sample sequenced in a study of human T cells and chemical hapten exposure. MiXCR, applied by TCRdb to the RACE reads, yields one record per CDR3 protein. The repertoire holds about 110,000 distinct CDR3 sequences, with about a tenth as singletons. As to time point: patch test 2, 6 weeks after DPC sensitization. Treatment in this sample: therapeutic diphenylcyclopropenone sensitization with weekly scalp DPC. The specimen comprised whole blood, sampled in connection with sensitization to the hapten diphenylcyclopropenone (DPC). These receptor sequences come from a woman between 40 and 50 years old with alopecia areata. Some clones in this sample may be carry-over from other donors' samples.

In this sample, this clonotype turned up many times. The chain has TRBV11-2 and TRBJ1-5; D is undetermined. The CDR3 has 15 amino acids. Trimming took off 5 bases at V and 0 bases at J, with 11 bases between the two ends. Germline V gene lookup returns CDR1 SGHAT and CDR2 FQNNGV. DNA of the CDR3: TGTGCCAGCAGCGCCCGGGCAGATAGCAATCAGCCCCAGCATTTT. Translating gives CASSARADSNQPQHF.

In this sample, this clonotype turned up a few times. Written as DNA, the CDR3 is TGTGCCAGCAGCAATCCATGGGGGGGCGCAGATACGCAGTATTTT. The encoded protein is CASSNPWGGADTQYF. J is TRBJ2-3 and V is TRBV7-2, with TRBD2 as a possible D gene (7 bases). This CDR3 contains 15 residues. With 5 bases removed from V and 4 bases from J, the gap between germline ends came to 16 bases. From germline, CDR1 is SGHTA and CDR2 FQGNSA.

This clonotype was picked up many times. The V and J genes are TRBV30 and TRBJ1-4; no clear D gene. Trimming stripped 3 bases from V and 1 base from J, with 6 bases between. Germline V gene data show CDR1 as GTSNPN and CDR2 as SVGIG (reference sequence). The length of the CDR3 is 13 residues. The CDR3 nucleotides read TGTGCCTGGAGAAGACGAACTAATGAAAAACTGTTTTTT. It translates to CAWRRRTNEKLFF. The full variable domain, rest sourced from reference TRBV30 and TRBJ1-4, is SQTIHQWPATLVQPVGSPLSLECTVEGTSNPNLYWYRQAAGRGLQLLFYSVGIGQISSEVPQNLSASRPQDRQFILSSKKLLLSDSGFYLCAWRRRTNEKLFFGSGTQLSVL.

In this sample, this clonotype turned up many times. Here the CDR3 DNA reads TGCAGTGCCAATCCGTTTGGGGGGCTAGAAAAACTGTTTTTT. This encodes CSANPFGGLEKLFF. The chain has TRBV20-1 and TRBJ1-4; perhaps TRBD1 as D (6 bases). Trimming removed 6 bases from V and 8 bases from J, with 19 bases in between. CDR1 and CDR2 (germline): DFQATT, SNEGSKA (reference sequence). The CDR3 is 14 amino acids.

CDR3 in DNA: TGTGCCAGCAGCTTAGCACCCGGCGAGGGCTACGAGCAGTACTTC. Protein product: CASSLAPGEGYEQYF. The V gene is TRBV7-6, the J gene TRBJ2-7; tentative D call: TRBD2 (5 bases). The V and J ends lost 0 bases and 3 bases respectively, with 12 bases between them. This CDR3 is 15 amino acids long. Per germline, CDR1 SGHVS and CDR2 FNYEAQ. Full variable domain (outside the CDR3, taken from reference TRBV7-6 and TRBJ2-7): GAGVSQSPRYKVTKRGQDVALRCDPISGHVSLYWYRQALGQGPEFLTYFNYEAQQDKSGLPNDRFSAERPEGSISTLTIQRTEQRDSAMYRCASSLAPGEGYEQYFGPGTRLTVT.

This clonotype has just a few counts. The chain is built from TRBV4-3 and TRBJ2-7; 10 positions match TRBD1. The CDR3 covers 18 residues. Per germline, CDR1 LGHNA and CDR2 YSLEER. Trimming cost V 3 bases and J 6 bases; bases outside gene matches: 17. CDR3 in amino acids: CASSHHRRSGTGAIEQYF. CDR3 nucleotide sequence: TGCGCCAGCAGCCACCACCGAAGATCTGGGACAGGGGCAATCGAGCAGTACTTC.

This clonotype was seen a few times. The chain combines TRBV9 with TRBJ2-1; D not certain. The germline V and J ends were trimmed by 0 bases and 9 bases, with 10 bases remaining between them. Germline V gives CDR1 SGDLS, CDR2 YYNGEE. The CDR3 extends over 13 amino acids. In nucleotides, the CDR3 is TGTGCCAGCAGCGTAGAGGGATTCAGTGAGCAGTTCTTC. The encoded protein is CASSVEGFSEQFF.

The chain links TRBV7-8 to TRBJ2-5, with D possibly called TRBD1 or TRBD2 (5 bases each). V gave up 7 bases and J gave up 4 bases, with 13 bases separating them. The CDR3 has 13 amino acids. The germline V gene encodes CDR1 SGHVS and CDR2 FQNEAQ. The CDR3, as DNA: TGTGCCAGCACCCAGGGACCCGGAGAGACCCAGTACTTC. It encodes CASTQGPGETQYF.

This clonotype has at least ten counts. The V gene is TRBV5-4, the J gene TRBJ1-1; TRBD1 agrees at 9 bases. CDR1 SGHNT and CDR2 YYREEE come from the germline V gene (reference sequence). With 7 bases clipped from V and 5 bases from J, the junction kept 12 bases outside the gene matches. The CDR3 extends over 15 amino acids. The CDR3 sequence: CASRVEGQGRTEAFF. CDR3 sequence (DNA): TGTGCCAGCCGCGTAGAGGGACAGGGTAGGACTGAAGCTTTCTTT. Full variable domain (rest looked up from reference TRBV5-4 and TRBJ1-1): ETGVTQSPTHLIKTRGQQVTLRCSSQSGHNTVSWYQQALGQGPQFIFQYYREEENGRGNFPPRFSGLQFPNYSSELNVNALELDDSALYLCASRVEGQGRTEAFFGQGTRLTVV.

This clonotype has a handful of counts. DNA for the CDR3: TGTGCCATCAGTGAGTCAGGGGGCACTACGCAGCCCCAGCATTTT. This translates into CAISESGGTTQPQHF. This chain links TRBV10-3 with TRBJ1-5; 7 bases line up with TRBD1. This CDR3 has 15 residues. Germline V gives CDR1 ENHRY, CDR2 SYGVKD. Losses at the gene ends were 0 bases for V and 7 bases for J; bases not matched to a gene: 6.

This clonotype was observed a few times. This rearrangement joins TRBV2 to TRBJ2-2, with a weak D call TRBD1 (5 bases). The V end was cut by 3 bases, the J end by 11 bases, with 16 bases between. The CDR3 loop spans 14 amino acids. Germline V gene lookup returns CDR1 SNHLY and CDR2 FYNNEI. CDR3 coding DNA: TGTGCCAGCAGTGATTTAACAGGCCTCGGAGAGCTGTTTTTT. Its protein is CASSDLTGLGELFF.

The V and J genes are TRBV19 and TRBJ2-3; TRBD2 matches at 11 bases. The CDR3 has 16 residues. Germline V CDR1 and CDR2: LNHDA, SQIVND (reference sequence). J gave up 2 bases and V 5 bases, and 6 bases lay outside the gene matches. The CDR3 protein is CASSGASGGTTDTQYF. For the CDR3, the DNA is TGTGCCAGTAGTGGGGCTAGCGGGGGGACCACAGATACGCAGTATTTT.

The rearrangement uses TRBV25-1 and TRBJ1-1; possible D gene TRBD1, 6 bases. The germline CDR1 and CDR2 sequences are MGHDK and SYGVNS. Trimming stripped 4 bases from V and 1 base from J, with 10 bases between. CDR3 length equals 14 residues. DNA for the CDR3: TGTGCCAGCAGTGCGGTGGACAGGAACACTGAAGCTTTCTTT. It specifies CASSAVDRNTEAFF.

The table lists this clonotype with many counts. CDR3 nucleotides: TGCGCCAGCAGCTTGGACGGGACTAGCGGGGGGAAGTTCTTC. As protein: CASSLDGTSGGKFF. This chain links TRBV5-1 with TRBJ2-1; TRBD2 aligns across 15 bases. The CDR3 runs 14 residues. V lost 0 bases and J lost 14; bases outside the gene matches: 3. Germline V lookup: CDR1 SGHRS, CDR2 YFSETQ.

As for this clonotype: A much larger clonotype is one base distant, so this may be a read error. The rearrangement joins TRBV18 to TRBJ1-3; 9 nucleotides line up with TRBD1. Germline V gives CDR1 KGHSH, CDR2 LQKENI. This CDR3 has 20 residues. V shed 5 bases, J shed 0 bases, and the junction held 17 bases outside the gene matches. The CDR3: CASSARTGDQWGFSGNTIYF. CDR3 DNA sequence: TGTGCCAGCTCAGCCCGGACAGGGGACCAGTGGGGCTTCTCTGGAAACACCATATATTTT.

The sample holds a few counts of this clonotype. The CDR3 DNA reads TGTGCCAGCAGTTTTCCCCCTGTCTCTGGGGCCAACGTCCTGACTTTC. Protein product: CASSFPPVSGANVLTF. J is TRBJ2-6 and V is TRBV6-2 or TRBV6-3; no clear D gene. V lost 4 bases to trimming and J lost 0 bases, with 10 bases between them. CDR1 and CDR2 (germline): MNHEY, SVGEGT. CDR3 length equals 16 residues.

This clonotype came up a few times. This chain uses TRBV20-1 with TRBJ1-5, with TRBD1 as a possible D gene (5 bases). The germline V gene has CDR1 DFQATT and CDR2 SNEGSKA (reference sequence). Trimming removed 3 bases at V and 0 bases at J, with 9 bases between. The CDR3 sequence is 14 residues long. The CDR3 region has the DNA TGCAGTGCTAGGGGGCTGGGTAGCAATCAGCCCCAGCATTTT. Amino acids: CSARGLGSNQPQHF.

This clonotype was observed at least ten times. The chain couples TRBV7-6 to TRBJ2-7; D is possibly TRBD1 (5 bases). Germline CDR1 and CDR2: SGHVS and FNYEAQ. The CDR3 spans 15 residues. V dropped 1 base and J dropped 4 bases, with 14 bases sitting between them. The CDR3 sequence is CASSLVVQPGYEQYF. CDR3 sequence (DNA): TGTGCCAGCAGCTTAGTAGTACAGCCAGGGTACGAGCAGTACTTC.

The chain carries TRBV9 and TRBJ2-2; 14 bases agree with TRBD2. The CDR3 length is 19 residues. Germline values: CDR1 SGDLS, CDR2 YYNGEE. V gave up 0 bases and J gave up 6 bases; unmatched junction bases: 10. Here the CDR3 reads CASSVEAGTSGGPSGELFF. CDR3 sequence (DNA): TGTGCCAGCAGCGTAGAAGCAGGGACTAGCGGGGGACCCTCCGGGGAGCTGTTTTTT.

The chain recombines TRBV11-2 with TRBJ2-5; 11 positions match TRBD1. V gave up 5 bases and J gave up 4 bases; unmatched junction bases: 6. Per germline, CDR1 SGHAT and CDR2 FQNNGV. This CDR3 region has 15 residues. The CDR3, as DNA: TGTGCCAGCAGCCTCCAGGACAGGGGGCGAGAGACCCAGTACTTC. Amino acids: CASSLQDRGRETQYF.

This clonotype was seen only a few times. This sequence joins TRBV5-1 and TRBJ1-2, with D maybe TRBD1 (6 bases). CDR3 length equals 14 residues. Germline V gene sequence: CDR1 SGHRS, CDR2 YFSETQ. V gave up 1 base and J gave up 8 bases, with 15 bases separating them. CDR3 sequence (DNA): TGCGCCAGCAGCTTGTGGGGAACAGGGCAGGGCTACACCTTC. It encodes CASSLWGTGQGYTF.